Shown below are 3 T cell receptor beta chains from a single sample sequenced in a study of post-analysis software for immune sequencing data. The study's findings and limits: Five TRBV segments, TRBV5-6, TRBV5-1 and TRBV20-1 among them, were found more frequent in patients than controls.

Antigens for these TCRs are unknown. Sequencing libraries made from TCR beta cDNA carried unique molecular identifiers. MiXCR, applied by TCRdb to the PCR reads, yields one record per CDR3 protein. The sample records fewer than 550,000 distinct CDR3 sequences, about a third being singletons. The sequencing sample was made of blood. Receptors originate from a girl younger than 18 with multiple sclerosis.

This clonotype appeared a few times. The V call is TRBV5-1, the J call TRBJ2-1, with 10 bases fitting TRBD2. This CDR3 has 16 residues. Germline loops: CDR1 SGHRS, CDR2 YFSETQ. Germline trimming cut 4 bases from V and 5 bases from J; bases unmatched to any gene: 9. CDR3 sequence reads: CASSPRRSGGDNEQFF. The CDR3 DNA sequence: TGCGCCAGCAGCCCCCGGCGGAGCGGGGGGGACAATGAGCAGTTCTTC.

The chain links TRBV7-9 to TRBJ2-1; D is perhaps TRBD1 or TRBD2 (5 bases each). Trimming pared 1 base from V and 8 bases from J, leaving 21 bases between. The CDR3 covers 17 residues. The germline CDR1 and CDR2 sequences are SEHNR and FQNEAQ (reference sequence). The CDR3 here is CASSLGGGGIVEYEQFF. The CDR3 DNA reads TGTGCCAGCAGCTTAGGGGGCGGAGGTATCGTTGAGTATGAGCAGTTCTTC. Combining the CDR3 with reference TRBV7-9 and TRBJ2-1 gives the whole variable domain DTGVSQNPRHKITKRGQNVTFRCDPISEHNRLYWYRQTLGQGPEFLTYFQNEAQLEKSRLLSDRFSAERPKGSFSTLEIQRTEQGDSAMYLCASSLGGGGIVEYEQFFGPGTRLTVL.

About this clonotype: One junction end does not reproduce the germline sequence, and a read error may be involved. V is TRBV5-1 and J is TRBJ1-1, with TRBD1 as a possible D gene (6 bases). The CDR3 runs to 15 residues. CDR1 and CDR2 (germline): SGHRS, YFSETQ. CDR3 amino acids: CTSTVGGASNTEAFF. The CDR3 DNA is TGCACCAGCACGGTGGGGGGCGCATCGAACACTGAAGCTTTCTTT.